The 29 T cell receptor beta chains given below trace back to one sample, sequenced in a study of breast tumors, draining lymph nodes, adjacent tissues. The lymph nodes were axillary draining lymph nodes from breast cancer patients. TCRdb fed the multiplex PCR reads into MiXCR, producing one record per CDR3 protein. The repertoire has a few hundred thousand distinct CDR3 sequences, around 34% of them found once; the top ten carry approximately 3.6%. The specimen sequenced was axillary lymph node tissue. These receptors were taken from a female donor with breast cancer. Some clones in this sample may be carry-over from other donors' samples.

This clonotype was detected ten times or more. V usage is TRBV5-1 and J usage is TRBJ2-2; perhaps TRBD1 as D (6 bases). The ends were cut back, 4 bases at V and 1 base at J, with 11 bases in the middle. Germline V CDR1 and CDR2: SGHRS, YFSETQ. CDR3 length: 15 amino acids. Here the CDR3 DNA reads TGCGCCAGCAGCGGGCCGACAGGGAACACCGGGGAGCTGTTTTTT. This sequence encodes CASSGPTGNTGELFF. Full variable domain (outside the CDR3, taken from reference TRBV5-1 and TRBJ2-2): KAGVTQTPRYLIKTRGQQVTLSCSPISGHRSVSWYQQTPGQGLQFLFEYFSETQRNKGNFPGRFSGRQFSNSRSEMNVSTLELGDSALYLCASSGPTGNTGELFFGEGSRLTVL.

This clonotype has ten or more counts. The genes are TRBV7-8 and TRBJ2-2; 13 bases line up with TRBD2. Per the germline V gene, CDR1 is SGHVS and CDR2 is FQNEAQ. Germline trimming cut 6 bases from V and 4 bases from J; bases unmatched to any gene: 5. This CDR3 is built from 16 residues. DNA of the CDR3: TGTGCCAGCAGTCGGACTAGCGGGAGTGGCACCGGGGAGCTGTTTTTT. This translates into CASSRTSGSGTGELFF.

The chain couples TRBV20-1 to TRBJ2-5; 10 bases are a match to TRBD2. With 6 bases clipped from V and 3 bases from J, the junction kept 4 bases outside the gene matches. This CDR3 comprises 13 residues. The germline V gene encodes CDR1 DFQATT and CDR2 SNEGSKA (reference sequence). The CDR3 nucleotides are TGCAGTGCCCCCGGACTAGCGGAAGAGACCCAGTACTTC. Translated, it gives CSAPGLAEETQYF.

This clonotype was counted ten times or more. The chain is built from TRBV20-1 and TRBJ2-3, with TRBD2 matching 13 bases. The V gene's germline CDR1 is DFQATT and CDR2 SNEGSKA (reference sequence). J lost 3 bases, V lost 4 bases, and 7 bases had no gene match. The CDR3 covers 16 residues. The CDR3 DNA follows: TGCAGTGCTACTCCGGGGACTAGCGGGACTACAGATACGCAGTATTTT. This codes for CSATPGTSGTTDTQYF.

This chain connects TRBV5-6 to TRBJ2-3; 8 positions match TRBD2. CDR3 length: 19 residues. Germline V CDR1 and CDR2: SGHDT, YYEEEE. V gave up 4 bases and J gave up 1 base; unmatched junction bases: 17. The CDR3 nucleotides read TGTGCCAGCAGCATTGCGGGAGGCACCGGGGGGACGCGCACAGATACGCAGTATTTT. Protein sequence: CASSIAGGTGGTRTDTQYF.

This clonotype showed up just a few times. V is TRBV30 and J is TRBJ2-5, with 7 bases fitting TRBD1. Germline CDR1 GTSNPN, CDR2 SVGIG (reference sequence). The J segment lost 5 bases and the V segment lost 0 bases, leaving 0 bases of the junction unmatched. The CDR3 is made up of 12 amino acids. The CDR3 protein is CAWSVQGETQYF. CDR3 nucleotide sequence: TGTGCCTGGAGTGTACAGGGGGAGACCCAGTACTTC.

The rearrangement uses TRBV20-1 and TRBJ2-3, with TRBD2 identical over 13 bases. Per germline, CDR1 DFQATT and CDR2 SNEGSKA (reference sequence). The CDR3 runs 16 residues. With 5 bases clipped from V and 4 bases from J, the junction kept 9 bases outside the gene matches. The CDR3 loop is CSAPPPGLAGADTQYF. In DNA, the CDR3 is TGCAGTGCTCCCCCCCCCGGACTAGCGGGAGCAGATACGCAGTATTTT.

The rearrangement joins TRBV27 to TRBJ2-1, with a weak D call TRBD1 (6 bases). V lost 6 bases and J lost 8, with 20 bases in between. This CDR3 comprises 15 residues. CDR1 is MNHEY, CDR2 SMNVEV, per germline (reference sequence). The CDR3 spells CASSLWQGRIDEQFF. CDR3 in DNA: TGTGCCAGCAGCCTGTGGCAGGGGCGGATCGATGAGCAGTTCTTC.

In its sample, this clonotype was seen many times. The chain couples TRBV2 to TRBJ2-1; D remains ambiguous. Germline V CDR1 and CDR2: SNHLY, FYNNEI. The germline V and J ends were trimmed by 7 bases and 2 bases, with 18 bases remaining between them. The CDR3 extends over 16 amino acids. CDR3 DNA: TGTGCCAGCATCTTGGTCAGGCGAAAAGCCTACAATGAGCAGTTCTTC. Residues: CASILVRRKAYNEQFF. The whole variable domain, remainder taken from reference TRBV2 and TRBJ2-1, is EPEVTQTPSHQVTQMGQEVILRCVPISNHLYFYWYRQILGQKVEFLVSFYNNEISEKSEIFDDQFSVERPDGSNFTLKIRSTKLEDSAMYFCASILVRRKAYNEQFFGPGTRLTVL.

With respect to this clonotype: This could be a read error, since a much larger clone is one nucleotide away. The chain uses TRBV9 and TRBJ2-1, with 9 bases identical to TRBD1. Trimming took 7 bases from V and 5 from J; bases not matched to a gene: 10. The CDR3 is 15 residues long. Germline lookup yields CDR1 SGDLS and CDR2 YYNGEE. CDR3 region: CASGADRGPNNEQFF. DNA for the CDR3: TGTGCCAGCGGCGCGGACAGGGGCCCTAACAATGAGCAGTTCTTC. The entire variable domain, with the rest obtained from reference TRBV9 and TRBJ2-1, is as follows: DSGVTQTPKHLITATGQRVTLRCSPRSGDLSVYWYQQSLDQGLQFLIQYYNGEERAKGNILERFSAQQFPDLHSELNLSSLELGDSALYFCASGADRGPNNEQFFGPGTRLTVL.

The chain has TRBV24-1 and TRBJ2-1; TRBD2 agrees at 8 bases. There are 14 residues in the CDR3. The germline gives CDR1 KGHDR, CDR2 SFDVKD. Trimming removed 1 base from V and 10 bases from J; junction bases left unmatched: 5. CDR3: CATSDFRAGVEQFF. The CDR3 DNA reads TGTGCCACCAGTGATTTTAGAGCGGGGGTAGAGCAGTTCTTC.

Worth noting for this clonotype: Since a much larger clone is just one base distant, this may be a read error. This is likely a read error, given that the CDR3 carries no conserved phenylalanine or tryptophan at its end. J is TRBJ1-2 and V is TRBV5-8, with no clear D. Germline lookup yields CDR1 SGHTS and CDR2 YDEGEE. Trimming removed 0 bases from V and 3 bases from J, with 6 bases in between. The CDR3 spans 13 residues. The CDR3 DNA sequence: TGTGCCAGCAGCTTGGAAACAGACTATGGCTACACCCTC. This encodes CASSLETDYGYTL.

The gene calls are TRBV20-1 and TRBJ2-5; tentatively, D is TRBD1 or TRBD2 (6 bases each). In germline, CDR1 is DFQATT, CDR2 SNEGSKA (reference sequence). The V end was cut by 3 bases, the J end by 4 bases, with 15 bases between. There are 14 residues in the CDR3. CDR3 protein: CSASAGGGGETQYF. CDR3 DNA: TGCAGTGCTAGTGCAGGAGGGGGAGGAGAGACCCAGTACTTC.

This clonotype was found many times. The chain links TRBV2 to TRBJ2-5; 12 nucleotides align to TRBD2. The V gene end was trimmed by 8 bases and the J gene end by 5 bases; junction bases not matched to a gene: 3. The CDR3 extends over 13 amino acids. Germline CDR1 and CDR2: SNHLY and FYNNEI. The CDR3 sequence: CASLAGGAETQYF. In nucleotides, the CDR3 is TGTGCCAGCCTAGCGGGAGGGGCGGAGACCCAGTACTTC. Complete variable domain (other parts from reference TRBV2 and TRBJ2-5): EPEVTQTPSHQVTQMGQEVILRCVPISNHLYFYWYRQILGQKVEFLVSFYNNEISEKSEIFDDQFSVERPDGSNFTLKIRSTKLEDSAMYFCASLAGGAETQYFGPGTRLLVL.

V usage is TRBV12-3 or TRBV12-4 and J usage is TRBJ2-1, with TRBD1 matching over 7 bases. This CDR3 is 16 amino acids long. V was clipped by 3 bases and J by 4 bases; unmatched bases: 9. The CDR3 DNA reads as TGTGCCAGCAGTTTCTCCGGGACAGAACTATACAATGAGCAGTTCTTC. Translating gives CASSFSGTELYNEQFF.

In this sample, this clonotype turned up a few times. The chain employs TRBV27 and TRBJ2-7; weak D call: TRBD2 (5 bases). The V gene lost 0 bases and the J gene lost 0 bases, with 9 bases spanning the gap. The germline CDR1 and CDR2 sequences are MNHEY and SMNVEV (reference sequence). This CDR3 has 15 residues. For the CDR3, the DNA is TGTGCCAGCAGTTTATCTAAGCGGAGCTCCTACGAGCAGTACTTC. Residues: CASSLSKRSSYEQYF.

This clonotype was detected ten times or more. The chain joins TRBV2 to TRBJ1-2, with 7 bases fitting TRBD1. V shed 5 bases and J 1 base; nucleotides not matched to a gene: 7. The germline V gene encodes CDR1 SNHLY and CDR2 FYNNEI. The CDR3 sequence is 15 residues long. The CDR3 region is CASSFGTASNYGYTF. CDR3 bases: TGTGCCAGCAGTTTCGGGACAGCAAGTAACTATGGCTACACCTTC.

In this sample, this clonotype turned up many times. The chain is built from TRBV5-8 and TRBJ2-7; 10 bases align to TRBD1. The trim removed 4 bases at V and 4 bases at J, leaving 5 bases unmatched. Germline V gene data show CDR1 as SGHTS and CDR2 as YDEGEE. This CDR3 has 14 residues. In DNA form, the CDR3 reads TGTGCCAGCAGCCGGGGGGACAGGGGATACGAGCAGTACTTC. Protein product: CASSRGDRGYEQYF.

The chain is built from TRBV6-5 and TRBJ2-2; 10 bases agree with TRBD1. This CDR3 contains 15 residues. The ends lost 8 bases at V and 6 bases at J; junction bases unmatched: 9. The V gene's germline CDR1 is MNHEY and CDR2 SVGAGI. The CDR3 is CASSPPGQGSGELFF. In nucleotides, the CDR3 is TGTGCCAGCTCACCACCGGGACAGGGGTCCGGGGAGCTGTTTTTT.

The chain links TRBV5-8 to TRBJ2-3, with D possibly matching TRBD2 (5 bases). CDR1 and CDR2 (germline): SGHTS, YDEGEE. The CDR3 has 15 amino acids. With 0 bases removed from V and 6 bases from J, the gap between germline ends came to 14 bases. DNA for the CDR3: TGTGCCAGCAGCTTGGCCTCGGAGGAAGCGGATACGCAGTATTTT. Protein product: CASSLASEEADTQYF.

This chain joins TRBV4-3 and TRBJ2-3; TRBD2 might be the D (5 bases). The CDR3 is 14 residues long. V was cut by 1 base and J by 4 bases, with 9 bases left in between. Germline V gene data show CDR1 as LGHNA and CDR2 as YSLEER. Here the CDR3 reads CASSQAEGADTQYF. The CDR3 DNA follows: TGCGCCAGCAGCCAAGCTGAGGGCGCAGATACGCAGTATTTT.

This chain connects TRBV7-9 to TRBJ1-4; D is possibly TRBD1 (5 bases). The V end was cut by 5 bases, the J end by 8 bases, with 24 bases between. This CDR3 comprises 17 residues. Germline V lookup: CDR1 SEHNR, CDR2 FQNEAQ (reference sequence). The CDR3 region has the DNA TGTGCCAGCAGCGAGTCCCCCCGGGAGTGGGGCGCGGAAAAACTGTTTTTT. This gives the protein CASSESPREWGAEKLFF.

This clonotype has ten or more counts. This chain connects TRBV5-6 to TRBJ2-5; 9 bases line up with TRBD2. J lost 4 bases, V lost 4 bases, and 8 bases had no gene match. Per the germline V gene, CDR1 is SGHDT and CDR2 is YYEEEE. The CDR3 covers 15 residues. CDR3 protein: CASSPALAGRETQYF. Written as DNA, the CDR3 is TGTGCCAGCAGCCCGGCGCTAGCGGGAAGAGAGACCCAGTACTTC.

To note about this clonotype: This likely comes from a read error, as the CDR3 has no conserved phenylalanine or tryptophan at its end. V and J are TRBV20-1 and TRBJ1-5; 9 nucleotides align to TRBD1. The CDR3 has 13 amino acids. The germline V gene encodes CDR1 DFQATT and CDR2 SNEGSKA (reference sequence). The V gene end was trimmed by 6 bases and the J gene end by 7 bases; junction bases not matched to a gene: 7. The CDR3 DNA is TGCAGTGCGGTCCCGGGACAGGGACAGCCCCAGCATGGT. It encodes CSAVPGQGQPQHG.

The sample holds a few counts of this clonotype. The chain joins TRBV24-1 to TRBJ1-2; no clear D. Germline V gene lookup returns CDR1 KGHDR and CDR2 SFDVKD. The CDR3 extends over 18 amino acids. The CDR3 region has the DNA TGTGTCCCTTTTAGAGTGGCTATATTCTTATGTGCTAACTATGGCTACACCTTC. This gives the protein CVPFRVAIFLCANYGYTF.

Points on this clonotype: A much larger clone sits a single nucleotide away, making a read error possible. No conserved phenylalanine or tryptophan is present at the end of the CDR3, so a read error is the likely explanation. The CDR3, as DNA: TGTGCCGGCAGACAAGGCTCCTATAATTCACCCCTCCACCTT. Protein product: CAGRQGSYNSPLHL. The rearrangement links TRBV2 to TRBJ1-6, with unresolved D. The CDR3 runs 14 residues. Germline V lookup: CDR1 SNHLY, CDR2 FYNNEI.

J is TRBJ1-2 and V is TRBV2, with 8 bases identical to TRBD1. Per germline, CDR1 SNHLY and CDR2 FYNNEI. The V segment lost 6 bases and the J segment 2 bases; nucleotides outside the gene matches: 11. CDR3 size: 16 residues. The CDR3 nucleotides read TGTGCCAGCAGCGTCTTCGGGACAGGAGAAAACTATGGCTACACCTTC. It encodes CASSVFGTGENYGYTF.

The table lists this clonotype with many counts. This chain uses TRBV24-1 with TRBJ1-1; TRBD1 might be the D (6 bases). CDR3 size: 15 residues. Germline V gene data show CDR1 as KGHDR and CDR2 as SFDVKD. V was trimmed by 2 bases and J by 1 base, leaving 10 bases between them. The CDR3 here is CATSDSTGTNTEAFF. CDR3 nucleotide sequence: TGTGCCACCAGTGATTCGACAGGAACGAACACTGAAGCTTTCTTT.

On this clonotype itself: With a much larger clone just one base away, this may be a read error. The V and J genes are TRBV24-1 and TRBJ2-3; D ambiguous. The J call could be wrong; TRBJ1-5 is a better fit for the DNA end. The CDR3 contains 19 residues. CDR1 is KGHDR, CDR2 SFDVKD, per germline. CDR3 nucleotides: TGTGCCACCAGTGATTCCCACCAGCGACTAGCGGGAGGGCCAGATACGCAGCATTTT. Translating it yields CATSDSHQRLAGGPDTQHF.